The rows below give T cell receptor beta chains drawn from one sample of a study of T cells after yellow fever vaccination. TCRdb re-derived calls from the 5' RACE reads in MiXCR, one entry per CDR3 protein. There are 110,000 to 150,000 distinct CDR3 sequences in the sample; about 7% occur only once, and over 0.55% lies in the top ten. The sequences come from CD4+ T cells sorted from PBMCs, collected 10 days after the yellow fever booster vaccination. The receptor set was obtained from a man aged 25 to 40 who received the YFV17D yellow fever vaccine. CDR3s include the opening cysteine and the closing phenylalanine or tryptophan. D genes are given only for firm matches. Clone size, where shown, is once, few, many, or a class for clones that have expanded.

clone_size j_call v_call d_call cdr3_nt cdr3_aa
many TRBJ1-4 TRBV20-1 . TGCAGTGCTCTCCCCCAGGTGCTAACAACTAATGAAAAACTGTTTTTT CSALPQVLTTNEKLFF
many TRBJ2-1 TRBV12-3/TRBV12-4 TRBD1 TGTGCCAGCAGTTTCTCAGGGGGTGAGCAGTTCTTC CASSFSGGEQFF
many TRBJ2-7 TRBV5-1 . TGTGCCAGCTCAGGTTCGAGCTACGAGCAGTACTTC CASSGSSYEQYF
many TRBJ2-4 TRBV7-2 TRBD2 TGTGCCAGCAGCGCAACTAGCGGGAGAGGCGCCAAAAACATTCAGTACTTC CASSATSGRGAKNIQYF
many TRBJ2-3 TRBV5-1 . TGCGCCAGCAGCGGATTGAAGGATACGCAGTATTTT CASSGLKDTQYF
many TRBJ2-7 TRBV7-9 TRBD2 TGTGCCAGCAGCTCCGGACTAGCGGAGGGCCGTGCCTACGAGCAGTACTTC CASSSGLAEGRAYEQYF
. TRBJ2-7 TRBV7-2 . TGTGCCAGCAGCTTAGGGCAGCGAGACTACGAGCAGTACTTC CASSLGQRDYEQYF
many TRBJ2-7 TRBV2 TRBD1 TGTGCCAGCAGGACCGGGACAGACTACGAGCAGTACTTC CASRTGTDYEQYF
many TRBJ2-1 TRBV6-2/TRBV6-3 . TGTGCCAGCAGCCGGACCCAACAAGGTGAGCAGTTCTTC CASSRTQQGEQFF
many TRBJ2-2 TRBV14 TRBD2 TGTGCCAGCTTCCCTAGGGCACTAGCGGGGCACACCGGGGAGCTGTTTTTT CASFPRALAGHTGELFF
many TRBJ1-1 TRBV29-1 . TGCAGCGTTTCTACAGTCCAGGTGAACACTGAAGCTTTCTTT CSVSTVQVNTEAFF
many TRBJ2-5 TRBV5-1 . TGCGCCAGCAGCTTGCAACCGGAGGAGACCCAGTACTTC CASSLQPEETQYF
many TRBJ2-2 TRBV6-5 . TGTGCCACGGGTTTCCCCTCACTGAACACCGGGGAGCTGTTTTTT CATGFPSLNTGELFF
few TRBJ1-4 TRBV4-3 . TGCGCCAGCAGCCTAACGGCCTTACTCGATGAAAAACTGTTTTTT CASSLTALLDEKLFF
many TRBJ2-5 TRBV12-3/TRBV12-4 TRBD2 TGTGCCAGCACCGCGGGAGTCGGTCCTGCCTACTTC CASTAGVGPAYF
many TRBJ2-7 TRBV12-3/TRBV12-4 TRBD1 TGTGCCAGCAGTTTAGGGACAGGCCCCTACGAGCAGTACTTC CASSLGTGPYEQYF
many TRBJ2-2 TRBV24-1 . TGTGCCACCAGTGATTACGCCGGGGAGCTGTTTTTT CATSDYAGELFF
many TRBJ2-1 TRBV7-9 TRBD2 TGTGCCAGCAGCCCCCGGGGCCTAGCGGAGGTTAATGAGCAGTTCTTC CASSPRGLAEVNEQFF
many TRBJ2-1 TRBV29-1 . TGCAGCGCCGTACCCGGGAAATACAATGAGCAGTTCTTC CSAVPGKYNEQFF
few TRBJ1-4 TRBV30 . TGTGCCTGGAGTGACAGACCTGGCGCAGGGGAAAAACTGTTTTTT CAWSDRPGAGEKLFF
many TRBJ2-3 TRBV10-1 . TGCGCCACTTCACCCCTAGGACGGGGAATCACAGATACGCAGTATTTT CATSPLGRGITDTQYF
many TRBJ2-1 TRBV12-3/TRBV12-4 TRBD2 TGTGCCAGCAGTTTCCGGGGGGTTTTTAATGAGCAGTTCTTC CASSFRGVFNEQFF
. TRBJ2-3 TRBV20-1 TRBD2 TGCAGTGCTATCCGGACTAGCGGGAGTCCAGATACGCAGTATTTT CSAIRTSGSPDTQYF
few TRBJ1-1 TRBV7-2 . TGTGCCAGCAGCTTAGTGCGGGCCCCTGAAGCTTTCTTT CASSLVRAPEAFF
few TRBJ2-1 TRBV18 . TGTGCCAGCTCACCACCCCAGGGATCACTCTTCTTC CASSPPQGSLFF
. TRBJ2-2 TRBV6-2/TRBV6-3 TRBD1 TGTGCCAGCAGGCGAGGACAGGGGGTTTCCACCGGGGAGCTGTTTTTT CASRRGQGVSTGELFF
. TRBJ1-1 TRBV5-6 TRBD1 TGTGCCAGCAGACGGGACAGGAACACTGAAGCTTTCTTT CASRRDRNTEAFF
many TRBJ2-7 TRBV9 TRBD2 TGTGCCAGCAGCGTAGGTCCCCAGCGGGAGGGCCTCTCGGGCGAGCAGTACTTC CASSVGPQREGLSGEQYF
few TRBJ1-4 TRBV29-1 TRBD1 TGCAGCGTTGAAGGGGGACAGGGCACAACTAATGAAAAACTGTTTTTT CSVEGGQGTTNEKLFF
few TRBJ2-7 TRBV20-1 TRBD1 TGCAGTGCAGCTGGGACAGAATCCTACGAGCAGTACTTC CSAAGTESYEQYF
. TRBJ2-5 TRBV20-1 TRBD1 TGCTGTGCTAGACACCGGGACAGGGGTGTTGAGACCCAGTACTTC CCARHRDRGVETQYF
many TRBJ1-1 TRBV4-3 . TGCGCCAGCAGCCAAGAGGGTGCCGGGACCCATTGGGGCACTGAAGCTTTCTTT CASSQEGAGTHWGTEAFF
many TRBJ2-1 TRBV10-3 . TGTGTCGTCAACTCCGGGGACGACAATGAGCAGTTCTTC CVVNSGDDNEQFF
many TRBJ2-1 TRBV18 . TGTGCCAGCTCACGCAATGAGGATGAGCAGTTCTTC CASSRNEDEQFF
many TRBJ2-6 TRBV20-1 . TGCAGTGCTAGGGCGTGGTCTGGGGCCAACGTCCTGACTTTC CSARAWSGANVLTF
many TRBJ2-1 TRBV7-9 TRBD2 TGTGCCACTGAAAAAGTAGCGGGAGAACTAAGGAAGTTCTTC CATEKVAGELRKFF
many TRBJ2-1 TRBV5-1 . TGCGCCAGCAGCTTGGAGTCTTTGTTACTACGCAATGAGCAGTTCTTC CASSLESLLLRNEQFF
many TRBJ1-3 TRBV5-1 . TGCGCCAGCAGGAAAGAGGAATTCTCTGGAAACACCATATATTTT CASRKEEFSGNTIYF
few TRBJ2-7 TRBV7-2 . TGTGCCAGCAGCTTAGGAGGCTCAGAGAACTACGAGCAGTACTTC CASSLGGSENYEQYF
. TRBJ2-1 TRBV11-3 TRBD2 TGTGCCAGCAGCCGTGGGACTAGCGGGAGTTACAATGAGCAGTTCTTC CASSRGTSGSYNEQFF
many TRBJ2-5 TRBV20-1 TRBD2 TGCAGTGCTAGAGCTGTAGCGGGAGGGGTGGGAGAGACCCAGTACTTC CSARAVAGGVGETQYF
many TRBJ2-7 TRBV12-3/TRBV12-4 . TGTGCCAGCATCGCCGAGGGCTTGGGGGAGCAGTACTTC CASIAEGLGEQYF
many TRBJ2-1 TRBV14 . TGTGCCAGCAGCCAAGGTTTGCCCCGCGCTCGCAATGAGCAGTTCTTC CASSQGLPRARNEQFF
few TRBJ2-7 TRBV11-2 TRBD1 TGTGCCAGCAGCTGGACAGGGGAAAGCTCCTACGAGCAGTACTTC CASSWTGESSYEQYF
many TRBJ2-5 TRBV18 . TGTGCCAGCTCACCAGCCGGGTTGCAGACCCAGTACTTC CASSPAGLQTQYF
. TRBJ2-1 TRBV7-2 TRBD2 TGTGCCAGCAGCCCCCGGGGATCGGGGACTAGCGGGAGGGTTAATGAGCAGTTCTTC CASSPRGSGTSGRVNEQFF
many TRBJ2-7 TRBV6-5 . TGTGCCAGCAGTCCCCGTAGCGTCGGGAGCTCCTACGAGCAGTACTTC CASSPRSVGSSYEQYF
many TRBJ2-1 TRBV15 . TGTGCCACCAGCAGAGAAGTACTAGCTGCCTACAATGAGCAGTTCTTC CATSREVLAAYNEQFF
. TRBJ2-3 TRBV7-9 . TGTGCCAGCAGCTTCCGCGATTTTACCGATACGCATTATTTT CASSFRDFTDTHYF
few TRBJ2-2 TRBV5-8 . TGTGCCAGCAGCTTTGACTTGCGGAACACCGGGGAGCTGTTTTTT CASSFDLRNTGELFF
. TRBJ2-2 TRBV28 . TGTGCCAGCGGCCCCGGGATGAACTCCGGGGAGCTGTTTTTT CASGPGMNSGELFF
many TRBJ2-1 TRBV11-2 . TGTGCCAGCAGCTTGACCGGGAATAGGCAGTTCTTC CASSLTGNRQFF
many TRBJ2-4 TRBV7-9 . TGTGCCAGCAGCTTACCGCCTCGACTAGGAAACATTCAGTACTTC CASSLPPRLGNIQYF